These 24 T cell receptor beta chains came from one sample sequenced in a study of control samples from healthy donors and cancer patients. Generated by immunoSEQ multiplex PCR, the TCRdb table keeps only in-frame clones and is missing some. The data hold 110,000 to 150,000 clones, with 80% to 90% observed a single time. Source material: blood. The receptors derive from a woman aged 25 to 45 in good health.

The gene calls are TRBV14 and TRBJ1-3, with D tentatively TRBD1 (5 bases). The CDR3 sequence is 15 residues long. Germline-derived CDR1 and CDR2 are SGHDN and FVKESK. V lost 4 bases to trimming and J lost 2 bases, with 12 bases between them. DNA of the CDR3: TGTGCCAGCAGCCCTGCAGGGCGGCCTGGAAACACCATATATTTT. This codes for CASSPAGRPGNTIYF.

The V gene is TRBV7-2, the J gene TRBJ2-1; 8 bases fit TRBD2. Per germline, CDR1 SGHTA and CDR2 FQGNSA. CDR3 size: 15 residues. With V trimmed by 4 bases and J by 7 bases, 9 bases remained unmatched. Written as DNA, the CDR3 is TGTGCCAGCAGCTCTGGGACTAGTCCCACGAATGAGCAGTTCTTC. Translating it yields CASSSGTSPTNEQFF.

This clone was observed once. The V gene is TRBV18, the J gene TRBJ1-5; D unresolved. The CDR3 totals 14 residues. Germline assignment: CDR1 KGHSH and CDR2 LQKENI. V gave up 2 bases and J gave up 7 bases, with 12 bases separating them. The CDR3 reads CASSPLGLAQPQHF. The CDR3 coding sequence is TGTGCCAGCTCACCATTAGGGTTGGCGCAGCCCCAGCATTTT.

V gene TRBV28 combines with J gene TRBJ1-2; D might be TRBD1 (5 bases). V was trimmed by 6 bases and J by 4 bases, leaving 15 bases between them. This CDR3 comprises 14 residues. Germline CDR1 and CDR2: MDHEN and SYDVKM. The CDR3 DNA is TGTGCCAGCAGGACATCGGGGGACGGCTATGGCTACACCTTC. Translated: CASRTSGDGYGYTF.

Only a few counts were recorded for this clone. The chain has TRBV7-2 and TRBJ2-2; TRBD2 matches 7 bases. CDR3 length: 15 amino acids. With V trimmed by 3 bases and J by 4 bases, 5 bases remained unmatched. CDR1 is SGHTA, CDR2 FQGNSA, per germline. The CDR3 here is CASSFGGRGTGELFF. CDR3 bases: TGTGCCAGCAGCTTTGGCGGGAGAGGCACCGGGGAGCTGTTTTTT.

The CDR3 sequence is CATSAGISGANVLTF. The CDR3 region has the DNA TGTGCCACTTCGGCCGGGATCTCTGGGGCCAACGTCCTGACTTTC. The chain has TRBV24-1 and TRBJ2-6, with D possibly being TRBD2 (5 bases). CDR1 is KGHDR and CDR2 is SFDVKD in the germline V gene. The CDR3 is 15 residues long. The V and J ends lost 10 bases and 0 bases respectively, with 12 bases between them.

This clone was recorded only once. V gene TRBV5-1 combines with J gene TRBJ2-1, with 7 positions matching TRBD2. The CDR3 has 16 amino acids. CDR1 and CDR2 (germline): SGHRS, YFSETQ. The junction had 9 bases not matched to a gene; V was cut back by 0 bases and J by 6 bases. CDR3 loop: CASSLAAGSGFNEQFF. CDR3 DNA sequence: TGCGCCAGCAGCTTGGCAGCGGGATCGGGCTTCAATGAGCAGTTCTTC.

This rearrangement joins TRBV25-1 to TRBJ2-1; D is unresolved. Per the germline V gene, CDR1 is MGHDK and CDR2 is SYGVNS. This CDR3 spans 14 amino acids. V lost 1 base and J 3 bases, leaving 7 bases between the germline ends. The CDR3 loop is CASSESNSYNEQFF. The CDR3 DNA reads TGTGCCAGCAGTGAATCGAACAGCTACAATGAGCAGTTCTTC.

V and J are TRBV7-2 and TRBJ1-5, with 8 bases fitting TRBD1. From germline, CDR1 is SGHTA and CDR2 FQGNSA. The length of the CDR3 is 16 residues. Losses at the gene ends were 4 bases for V and 3 bases for J; bases not matched to a gene: 8. The chain's CDR3 is CASSSRDRGNNQPQHF. The CDR3 DNA sequence: TGTGCCAGCAGCTCCCGCGACAGGGGAAACAATCAGCCCCAGCATTTT.

This chain connects TRBV5-1 to TRBJ1-2, with TRBD1 matching 8 bases. Trimming cost V 2 bases and J 5 bases; bases outside gene matches: 5. Germline V gene sequence: CDR1 SGHRS, CDR2 YFSETQ. The CDR3 covers 14 residues. The CDR3 DNA follows: TGCGCCAGCAGCTTCGGTCAGGGGGCGTATGGCTACACCTTC. Encoded protein: CASSFGQGAYGYTF.

The chain couples TRBV6-4 to TRBJ2-1; 8 bases are a match to TRBD1. The J segment lost 5 bases and the V segment lost 4 bases, leaving 1 base of the junction unmatched. The CDR3 is 13 residues long. In germline, CDR1 is MRHNA, CDR2 SNTAGT. CDR3 nucleotide sequence: TGTGCCAGCAGTGTGGACAGGGACAATGAGCAGTTCTTC. Residues: CASSVDRDNEQFF.

This chain joins TRBV5-1 and TRBJ1-1, with D unclear. The ends were cut back, 0 bases at V and 2 bases at J, with 8 bases in the middle. The germline gives CDR1 SGHRS, CDR2 YFSETQ. This CDR3 is 14 amino acids long. CDR3 amino acids: CASSLERVNTEAFF. DNA for the CDR3: TGCGCCAGCAGCTTGGAAAGGGTAAACACTGAAGCTTTCTTT.

This rearrangement joins TRBV5-6 to TRBJ2-3; D is undetermined. Trimming removed 0 bases from V and 1 base from J, with 6 bases in between. The CDR3 sequence is 14 residues long. Germline CDR1 is SGHDT and CDR2 is YYEEEE. This chain's CDR3 is CASSLVTGTDTQYF. CDR3 bases: TGTGCCAGCAGCTTGGTGACTGGCACAGATACGCAGTATTTT.

The V and J genes are TRBV27 and TRBJ2-3; tentative D call: TRBD2 (5 bases). Germline V lookup: CDR1 MNHEY, CDR2 SMNVEV (reference sequence). This CDR3 is 14 amino acids long. With 5 bases removed from V and 5 bases from J, the gap between germline ends came to 14 bases. CDR3 in DNA: TGTGCCAGCAGTCCGTCACCCAGCGGAGATACGCAGTATTTT. It specifies CASSPSPSGDTQYF.

The rearrangement joins TRBV2 to TRBJ2-7, with 10 bases fitting TRBD2. V was clipped by 9 bases and J by 0 bases; unmatched bases: 2. The CDR3 totals 13 residues. Germline assignment: CDR1 SNHLY and CDR2 FYNNEI. This CDR3 reads CARRTSGSYEQYF. CDR3 in DNA: TGTGCCAGGAGGACTAGCGGCTCCTACGAGCAGTACTTC.

The rearrangement joins TRBV28 to TRBJ1-6; D not resolved. Germline assignment: CDR1 MDHEN and CDR2 SYDVKM. This CDR3 has 13 amino acids. V dropped 6 bases and J dropped 14 bases, with 17 bases sitting between them. CDR3 bases: TGTGCCAGCAGCCGCTTGGGTGGTGGGTCCCTCCACTTT. Protein: CASSRLGGGSLHF.

The rearrangement joins TRBV24-1 to TRBJ2-2; possible D gene TRBD1, 5 bases. The CDR3 has 16 residues. The V gene lost 4 bases and the J gene lost 0 bases, with 11 bases spanning the gap. The germline V gene encodes CDR1 KGHDR and CDR2 SFDVKD. CDR3 loop: CATSDVTDANTGELFF. The CDR3 bases are TGTGCCACCAGTGACGTGACAGATGCGAACACCGGGGAGCTGTTTTTT.

CDR3 in DNA: TGTGCCAGCAGTGACTTCGACAGCTATGGCTACACCTTC. Amino acid sequence: CASSDFDSYGYTF. The chain links TRBV2 to TRBJ1-2, with D maybe TRBD1 (5 bases). Trimming removed 3 bases from V and 4 bases from J, with 9 bases in between. The length of the CDR3 is 13 residues. CDR1 SNHLY and CDR2 FYNNEI come from the germline V gene. Full variable domain (rest looked up from reference TRBV2 and TRBJ1-2): EPEVTQTPSHQVTQMGQEVILRCVPISNHLYFYWYRQILGQKVEFLVSFYNNEISEKSEIFDDQFSVERPDGSNFTLKIRSTKLEDSAMYFCASSDFDSYGYTFGSGTRLTVV.

This rearrangement joins TRBV27 to TRBJ2-3; no clear D gene. Germline values: CDR1 MNHEY, CDR2 SMNVEV (reference sequence). This CDR3 region has 14 residues. Deletions cut 8 bases from V and 0 bases from J, with 12 bases between. The CDR3 loop is CASVGSPSTDTQYF. The CDR3 DNA reads as TGTGCCAGCGTCGGGTCCCCGAGCACAGATACGCAGTATTTT.

This rearrangement joins TRBV5-1 to TRBJ2-7; no clear D. V was pared by 0 bases and J by 4 bases, with 5 bases between. CDR3 length: 12 residues. Germline V CDR1 and CDR2: SGHRS, YFSETQ. This CDR3 is CASSLESYEQYF. In nucleotides, the CDR3 is TGCGCCAGCAGCTTGGAGTCTTACGAGCAGTACTTC.

The rearrangement links TRBV5-6 to TRBJ2-7; D unresolved. The CDR3 contains 14 residues. With 4 bases removed from V and 0 bases from J, the gap between germline ends came to 11 bases. The germline CDR1 and CDR2 sequences are SGHDT and YYEEEE. The CDR3 bases are TGTGCCAGCAGCCGAACATGGAGCTCCTACGAGCAGTACTTC. It is translated as CASSRTWSSYEQYF.

This rearrangement joins TRBV6-1 to TRBJ2-1; TRBD2 agrees at 7 bases. The CDR3 is 15 amino acids. Germline loops: CDR1 MNHNS, CDR2 SASEGT. Trimming took 0 bases from V and 3 from J; bases not matched to a gene: 2. The CDR3 sequence: CASSEAGGDYNEQFF. CDR3 coding DNA: TGTGCCAGCAGTGAAGCGGGAGGGGACTACAATGAGCAGTTCTTC.

The J gene is TRBJ1-4, the V gene TRBV10-3; TRBD1 might be the D (5 bases). The CDR3 has 16 residues. Trimming pared 2 bases from V and 7 bases from J, leaving 17 bases between. Germline values: CDR1 ENHRY, CDR2 SYGVKD. CDR3 nucleotide sequence: TGTGCCATCAGTGAGCATACGGGGGAAGCGGGTGAAAAACTGTTTTTT. Its translation is CAISEHTGEAGEKLFF.

The rearrangement links TRBV15 to TRBJ2-3; D not resolved. This CDR3 has 14 residues. In germline, CDR1 is LNHNV, CDR2 YYDKDF (reference sequence). V lost 0 bases, J lost 4 bases, and 8 bases lay in between. The CDR3 loop is CATSRDLTADTQYF. In DNA, the CDR3 is TGTGCCACCAGCAGAGATCTTACCGCAGATACGCAGTATTTT.